This T cell receptor beta chain was profiled in a study of shared clonotypes between healthy human individuals. Naive CD8 populations comprised CD45RO-negative cells positively selected for CCR7, excluding terminally differentiated effector memory CD45RA+ cells. The CDR3 covers 15 residues. Germline CDR1 MNHEY, CDR2 SMNVEV (reference sequence). Trimming pared 6 bases from V and 4 bases from J, leaving 17 bases between. Measured with immunoSEQ multiplex PCR; TCRdb has only the in-frame clones, and not every one. Among around 2,100,000 clones, about 95% were seen once, and the ten largest hold more than 0.95%.

This chain joins TRBV27 and TRBJ2-3, with D tentatively TRBD1 (6 bases). The TCR originated in a young man in good health. The specimen was naive CD8+ T cells sorted from blood. CDR3 sequence: CASSPSGVWADTQYF. CDR3 coding DNA: TGTGCCAGCAGCCCATCAGGGGTGTGGGCAGATACGCAGTATTTT.